This T cell receptor (beta chain) was retrieved from a study of response to subunit inactivated influenza vaccine. One entry per CDR3 protein results from TCRdb running MiXCR on the RT-PCR reads. The top ten clones hold approximately 9.9% of a sample with about 570,000 distinct CDR3 sequences, about 10% of them seen once. The CDR3 length is 18 residues. Per the germline V gene, CDR1 is MDHEN and CDR2 is SYDVKM. V lost 2 bases to trimming and J lost 1 base; unmatched junction nucleotides: 12. This same sample was also taken into another study, of T cells expressing NK-cell markers. Per that paper: For TCR beta, cDNA was produced by 5'RACE template switching with UMIs. According to the study, TCR beta repertoires originated from sorted CD3+CD56+NKG2C+, CD3+CD56+NKG2C- and CD3+CD56-NKG2C+ T cells. Of the CD8+ T cell pool in roughly six donors, about 1.0-7.0% was accounted for by dominant NKG2C+ clonotypes.

The rearrangement joins TRBV28 to TRBJ1-2; 8 bases are a match to TRBD1. This receptor was taken from a man aged 45-60 years who received an inactivated influenza vaccine. Sequences were derived from PBMCs from blood, sampled on the day of vaccination. CDR3 amino acids: CASSLSGQGTPLNYGYTF. CDR3 in DNA: TGTGCCAGCAGTTTAAGCGGACAGGGAACCCCTCTTAACTATGGCTACACCTTC.